This is a list of T cell receptor beta chains from one sample in a study of T cell changes during pregnancy in multiple sclerosis. The table came from immunoSEQ multiplex PCR; TCRdb's copy has only in-frame clones and leaves some out. Of around 100,000 clones in the sample, 91% were seen once. The material was peripheral blood, obtained after pregnancy. The receptor source for this set is a female donor with multiple sclerosis, enrolled in a pregnancy study. The CDR3 runs from the conserved cysteine through the conserved F or W. D genes are given only for firm matches. Size is stated for part of the rows, as once, few or many counts, or as a class when the clone is expanded.

DNA	CDR3	D	J	size	V
TGTGCCAGCAGCCCCGGGATGACAGGGAACACTGAAGCTTTCTTT	CASSPGMTGNTEAFF	-	TRBJ1-1	once	TRBV7-9
TGTGCCAGCAGCGAACTAGCGGGGGGGATCTACAATGAGCAGTTCTTC	CASSELAGGIYNEQFF	TRBD2	TRBJ2-1	once	TRBV6-1
TGCGCCAGCAACACACGCGCAAGCGGGGGGACAGATGAGCTGTTCTTC	CASNTRASGGTDELFF	TRBD2	TRBJ2-1	-	TRBV4-1
TGTGCCAGCAGTGACTCGCGGGGGGGCCTTGATACGCAGTATTTT	CASSDSRGGLDTQYF	TRBD2	TRBJ2-3	-	TRBV6-4
TGTGCCAGCAGTGAAGGGTGGGCGGGGGGCTCCTACGAGCAGTACTTC	CASSEGWAGGSYEQYF	TRBD2	TRBJ2-7	-	TRBV2
TGTGCCAGCAGCGTATCACAGGGGCTAATCACAGATACGCAGTATTTT	CASSVSQGLITDTQYF	TRBD1	TRBJ2-3	-	TRBV9
TGTGCCAGCAGCGCATCCCAGGGGTTAGATGGCTACACCTTC	CASSASQGLDGYTF	-	TRBJ1-2	-	TRBV6-5
TGCGCCACCAGGGAGATTCGGACCGGGGAGCTGTTTTTT	CATREIRTGELFF	-	TRBJ2-2	-	TRBV5-1
TGTGCCAGCAGCTTAACCGGCGAGCAGTACTTC	CASSLTGEQYF	-	TRBJ2-7	-	TRBV7-9
TGTGCCAGTAGTATGGGCCCCGGACAGGTCTTGAACACTGAAGCTTTCTTT	CASSMGPGQVLNTEAFF	TRBD1	TRBJ1-1	-	TRBV19
TGTGCCAGCAGCTTAGCCACAGGGGGTGGGAACACTGAAGCTTTCTTT	CASSLATGGGNTEAFF	TRBD1	TRBJ1-1	-	TRBV11-2
TGTGCCAGCAGTTTACCGAGGAACAGGGGGCTCGGAAACATTCAGTACTTC	CASSLPRNRGLGNIQYF	TRBD1	TRBJ2-4	-	TRBV6-7
TGTGCCAGCAGCCCAAACTCCGGAGAGCCCTACTCTGGGGCCAACGTCCTGACTTTC	CASSPNSGEPYSGANVLTF	-	TRBJ2-6	once	TRBV7-9
TGTGCCAGCAGCTTAACGGGGACAGGGGAGTTTGGTGAGCAGTTCTTC	CASSLTGTGEFGEQFF	TRBD1	TRBJ2-1	-	TRBV7-3
TGTGCCAGCAGCCGGGGGGGTCCCGGTCAAGGCACAGATACGCAGTATTTT	CASSRGGPGQGTDTQYF	TRBD2	TRBJ2-3	-	TRBV4-2
TGTGCCAGCAGCTTAGGAGGGACAGGGGACGCCGAGCAGTACTTC	CASSLGGTGDAEQYF	TRBD1	TRBJ2-7	-	TRBV11-3
TGTGCCAGCAGTCCCCGCCGACAGGGCCCTGTGGCTTTCTTT	CASSPRRQGPVAFF	TRBD1	TRBJ1-1	-	TRBV6-5
TGTGCCAGCAGCCGCGTAGGGGGGACTAGCGAGACCCAGTACTTC	CASSRVGGTSETQYF	TRBD2	TRBJ2-5	-	TRBV7-9
TGTGCCAGCAGTTACGCGGACAGGACAAACACTGAAGCTTTCTTT	CASSYADRTNTEAFF	TRBD1	TRBJ1-1	-	TRBV6-6
TGTGCCAGCAGCTTAGAGGGTGACTACGAGCAGTACTTC	CASSLEGDYEQYF	-	TRBJ2-7	-	TRBV7-3
TGCAGCGTCTGGGCCGATGAGCAGTTCTTC	CSVWADEQFF	-	TRBJ2-1	-	TRBV20-1
TGTGCCAGCCGTCGCGGGGGGGGCGATTCACCCCTCCACTTT	CASRRGGGDSPLHF	-	TRBJ1-6	-	TRBV25-1
TGTGCCAGTAGTATAAAGAGGAGGGAGGCTGAAGCTTTCTTT	CASSIKRREAEAFF	-	TRBJ1-1	-	TRBV19
TGTGCCAGCAGCGCGGGGGGGCGGTCAGATACGCAGTATTTT	CASSAGGRSDTQYF	TRBD2	TRBJ2-3	-	TRBV6-4
TGTGCCAGCAGCGTGATGGGTGGGAGCGGCGGCTACACCTTC	CASSVMGGSGGYTF	-	TRBJ1-2	-	TRBV5-8
TGCGCCAGCATGGATCGGTTTTCCGGGACAGGGATTTACGAGCAGTACTTC	CASMDRFSGTGIYEQYF	TRBD1	TRBJ2-7	-	TRBV10-2
TGTGCCAGCAGCCCGCTGTTTGGGACTAGCATCTATGAGCAGTTCTTC	CASSPLFGTSIYEQFF	TRBD2	TRBJ2-1	-	TRBV2
TGTGCCAGCAGCCGGGCGGAGGGTTACGAGCAGTACTTC	CASSRAEGYEQYF	-	TRBJ2-7	-	TRBV7-3
TGTGCCAGCAGCTACAGACAAGGAAGCGAAAAACTGTTTTTT	CASSYRQGSEKLFF	-	TRBJ1-4	-	TRBV6-5
TGTGCCAGCGAAAACCCAGAACGCCCCACTGAAGCTTTCTTT	CASENPERPTEAFF	-	TRBJ1-1	-	TRBV7-9
TGTGCCAGCACTTATACAGGGGCCACTAATGAAAAACTGTTTTTT	CASTYTGATNEKLFF	TRBD1	TRBJ1-4	-	TRBV6-6
TGTGCCAGCAGTTATGGGGGGGGGCCCCTCAATCAGCCCCAGCATTTT	CASSYGGGPLNQPQHF	-	TRBJ1-5	-	TRBV6-5
TGCGCCAGCAGCATCGGGACAGGGGGTGAAAAACTGTTTTTT	CASSIGTGGEKLFF	TRBD1	TRBJ1-4	few	TRBV5-1
TGTGCCAGCAGCTCTGAGATAGGGGCCAACGTCCTGACTTTC	CASSSEIGANVLTF	-	TRBJ2-6	-	TRBV13
TGTGCCAGCAGCGCACAGGGGGCGGACGAGCAGTACTTC	CASSAQGADEQYF	TRBD1	TRBJ2-7	-	TRBV9
TGTGCCAGCCGGGGGCTAGCGGGGGGAAGCCCCTACGAGCAGTACTTC	CASRGLAGGSPYEQYF	TRBD2	TRBJ2-7	-	TRBV2
TGTGCCAGCAGTAGTGAGAGGGCTGGAAACACCATATATTTT	CASSSERAGNTIYF	-	TRBJ1-3	many	TRBV25-1
TGTGCCAGCAGACCCGGGAAGTTTGGGGATACGCAGTATTTT	CASRPGKFGDTQYF	-	TRBJ2-3	-	TRBV27
TGTGCCAGCAGGGGCTACGACTATGGCTACACCTTC	CASRGYDYGYTF	-	TRBJ1-2	-	TRBV6-1
TGTGCCATCAGTGAGTCGCAGGACAGGGGTGAGGAGTGGTATTTT	CAISESQDRGEEWYF	TRBD1	TRBJ2-3	-	TRBV10-3
TGTGCCAGCAGCTCGACTAGCGGGCACACAGATACGCAGTATTTT	CASSSTSGHTDTQYF	TRBD2	TRBJ2-3	-	TRBV7-9
TGTGCCAGCAGGGAAGGGACAGGGAGGGCACCCCTCCACTTT	CASREGTGRAPLHF	TRBD1	TRBJ1-6	few	TRBV2
TGTGCCAGCAGATACTACAGGGATTCTGAGCAGTTCTTC	CASRYYRDSEQFF	-	TRBJ2-1	many	TRBV2
TGTGCGGGGGGACAGGGGGTTGCTCAGCCCCAGCATTTT	CAGGQGVAQPQHF	TRBD1	TRBJ1-5	-	TRBV19
TGTGCCAGCAGTGAAGTATGGGACAGCGGAAATTCACCCCTCCACTTT	CASSEVWDSGNSPLHF	TRBD1	TRBJ1-6	-	TRBV6-1
TGTGCCAGCAGAAAACAGGGGACTAATGAAAAACTGTTTTTT	CASRKQGTNEKLFF	TRBD1	TRBJ1-4	-	TRBV7-9
TGTGCCAGCAGCCCCGGACAGGGGAGGGATACGCAGTATTTT	CASSPGQGRDTQYF	TRBD1	TRBJ2-3	once	TRBV5-6
TGCGCCAGCAGCTTGGACGGCAGGGATAATTCACCCCTCCACTTT	CASSLDGRDNSPLHF	-	TRBJ1-6	once	TRBV5-1
TGTGCCAGCAGTAGAGACTACGAGCAGTACTTC	CASSRDYEQYF	-	TRBJ2-7	-	TRBV7-8
TGTGCCAGCAGCATAAGACAGAAAGAAGGCTACACCTTC	CASSIRQKEGYTF	-	TRBJ1-2	-	TRBV7-2
TGTGCCAGCAGCTTGGACAGGGGCCAATACGAGCAGTACTTC	CASSLDRGQYEQYF	TRBD1	TRBJ2-7	-	TRBV5-4
TGCAGCGTTGAAGACGAGGGTGGCGAGCAGTTCTTC	CSVEDEGGEQFF	-	TRBJ2-1	-	TRBV29-1
TGTGCCAGCAGCCCTAGCTCCGGGACAGGGACTTCACCCCTCCACTTT	CASSPSSGTGTSPLHF	TRBD1	TRBJ1-6	-	TRBV7-3
TGTGCCAGCAGCTTGAATGGGGCGGGGGAGCTGTTTTTT	CASSLNGAGELFF	-	TRBJ2-2	-	TRBV7-3